What follows are 14 T cell receptor beta chains derived from one specimen sequenced in a study of cytomegalovirus exposure and HLA in healthy donors. 13 Jbeta primers and 60 Vbeta primers were used for the PCR. The data were produced by immunoSEQ multiplex PCR, yet TCRdb's version contains in-frame clones alone and is incomplete. Recorded here are 180,000 or so clones; the top ten clones represent 0.7% to 0.8%. What was sequenced was PBMCs. All receptors come from a woman in her late teens or twenties in good health and CMV-seropositive.

V is TRBV5-4 and J is TRBJ1-3, with 7 bases lining up with TRBD1. This CDR3 has 16 residues. CDR1 and CDR2 from the germline V gene are SGHNT and YYREEE (reference sequence). With V trimmed by 4 bases and J by 0 bases, 7 bases remained unmatched. The CDR3 sequence is CASSMGGTASGNTIYF. CDR3 in DNA: TGTGCCAGCAGCATGGGGGGGACAGCCTCTGGAAACACCATATATTTT.

The chain carries TRBV5-4 and TRBJ2-3; maybe TRBD1 (6 bases). Trimming took 4 bases from V and 1 from J, leaving 19 bases between them. CDR3 length: 17 amino acids. Germline V lookup: CDR1 SGHNT, CDR2 YYREEE (reference sequence). CDR3 sequence (DNA): TGTGCCAGCAGCACCGTTCAGGGGCAGCTCGGCACAGATACGCAGTATTTT. As protein: CASSTVQGQLGTDTQYF.

V usage is TRBV19 and J usage is TRBJ2-5; D is possibly TRBD2 (6 bases). The germline gives CDR1 LNHDA, CDR2 SQIVND (reference sequence). CDR3 length: 17 residues. Between the trimmed V and J ends, which lost 3 bases and 2 bases, there was a span of 19 bases. CDR3 sequence (DNA): TGTGCCAGTAGTATTAGGCCTAGCGTTAGGTGGCAAGAGACCCAGTACTTC. It codes for CASSIRPSVRWQETQYF.

The chain joins TRBV9 to TRBJ1-3; no reliable D call. V dropped 4 bases and J dropped 0 bases, with 11 bases sitting between them. The CDR3 has 15 residues. Per germline, CDR1 SGDLS and CDR2 YYNGEE. CDR3 nucleotide sequence: TGTGCCAGCAGCAAATACAGCAGCTCTGGAAACACCATATATTTT. This translates into CASSKYSSSGNTIYF.

The chain carries TRBV7-9 and TRBJ1-2; 7 bases align to TRBD1. The CDR3 consists of 18 residues. CDR1 and CDR2 (germline): SEHNR, FQNEAQ (reference sequence). J lost 1 base, V lost 6 bases, and 17 bases had no gene match. The CDR3 nucleotides are TGTGCCAGCAGTCCGAATTCGGCGGGGACAGCTTTTAACTATGGCTACACCTTC. Residues: CASSPNSAGTAFNYGYTF.

The rearrangement links TRBV7-2 to TRBJ2-5; 7 positions match TRBD1. The CDR3 runs to 16 residues. V lost 4 bases to trimming and J lost 1 base; unmatched junction nucleotides: 9. Germline-derived CDR1 and CDR2 are SGHTA and FQGNSA. This CDR3 reads CASSSTGVGAQETQYF. The CDR3 bases are TGTGCCAGCAGCTCTACAGGGGTCGGGGCCCAAGAGACCCAGTACTTC.

The chain has TRBV30 and TRBJ2-2; D possibly corresponds to TRBD2 (6 bases). V gave up 3 bases and J gave up 1 base, with 18 bases separating them. The CDR3 runs 17 residues. Germline assignment: CDR1 GTSNPN and CDR2 SVGIG (reference sequence). The CDR3 DNA reads as TGTGCCTGGAGAAAAGGAAAGGGGCGGGGGAACACCGGGGAGCTGTTTTTT. Translating it yields CAWRKGKGRGNTGELFF.

The V and J genes are TRBV5-1 and TRBJ2-7; tentatively, D is TRBD2 (5 bases). V was shortened by 7 bases and J by 1 base, with 21 bases between the two germline ends. The V gene's germline CDR1 is SGHRS and CDR2 YFSETQ. The CDR3 sequence is 16 residues long. The CDR3 reads CASGPSLGGLSYEQYF. DNA for the CDR3: TGCGCCAGCGGCCCTTCCCTCGGAGGCCTATCCTACGAGCAGTACTTC. The entire variable domain, with the rest obtained from reference TRBV5-1 and TRBJ2-7, is as follows: KAGVTQTPRYLIKTRGQQVTLSCSPISGHRSVSWYQQTPGQGLQFLFEYFSETQRNKGNFPGRFSGRQFSNSRSEMNVSTLELGDSALYLCASGPSLGGLSYEQYFGPGTRLTVT.

This chain connects TRBV5-4 to TRBJ2-5; 10 positions agree with TRBD1. Per germline, CDR1 SGHNT and CDR2 YYREEE (reference sequence). This CDR3 spans 14 amino acids. The V gene end was trimmed by 2 bases and the J gene end by 11 bases; junction bases not matched to a gene: 9. Here the CDR3 DNA reads TGTGCCAGCAGCTTCATGGACAGGGGGAATGAGCAGTACTTC. This gives the protein CASSFMDRGNEQYF. Full variable domain (remainder filled in from reference TRBV5-4 and TRBJ2-5): ETGVTQSPTHLIKTRGQQVTLRCSSQSGHNTVSWYQQALGQGPQFIFQYYREEENGRGNFPPRFSGLQFPNYSSELNVNALELDDSALYLCASSFMDRGNEQYFGPGTRLLVL.

This chain joins TRBV7-7 and TRBJ2-5, with D perhaps TRBD2 (6 bases). This CDR3 contains 13 residues. V dropped 8 bases and J dropped 7 bases, with 17 bases sitting between them. Germline lookup yields CDR1 SSHAT and CDR2 FNYEAQ (reference sequence). The CDR3 sequence: CASGRESAGTQYF. As DNA, the CDR3 is TGTGCCAGCGGACGGGAGAGCGCGGGGACCCAGTACTTC.

In regard to this clone: Other DNA sequences in this sample translate to the same CDR3. The chain uses TRBV5-1 and TRBJ2-5; D unresolved. The CDR3 runs to 13 residues. The germline CDR1 and CDR2 sequences are SGHRS and YFSETQ. V was pared by 0 bases and J by 0 bases, with 3 bases between. The CDR3 protein is CASSLAYQETQYF. As DNA, the CDR3 is TGCGCCAGCAGCTTGGCCTACCAAGAGACCCAGTACTTC.

The genes are TRBV5-1 and TRBJ2-5; 9 positions agree with TRBD1. There are 14 residues in the CDR3. V trimming: 4 bases; J trimming: 5 bases; junction bases outside the gene matches: 6. The germline V gene encodes CDR1 SGHRS and CDR2 YFSETQ. The CDR3 sequence: CASSPGQGKETQYF. CDR3 DNA sequence: TGCGCCAGCAGCCCGGGACAGGGAAAGGAGACCCAGTACTTC.

The chain carries TRBV5-1 and TRBJ1-2, with D unresolved. The germline gives CDR1 SGHRS, CDR2 YFSETQ. This CDR3 spans 14 amino acids. Trimming pared 6 bases from V and 2 bases from J, leaving 14 bases between. The CDR3 bases are TGCGCCAGCAACGAATGGGAGGGAAACTATGGCTACACCTTC. This translates into CASNEWEGNYGYTF.

The chain carries TRBV2 and TRBJ2-5; weak D call: TRBD2 (5 bases). The end of the DNA aligns better with TRBJ2-7, so the J call may be wrong. Germline-derived CDR1 and CDR2 are SNHLY and FYNNEI. CDR3 length: 14 amino acids. CDR3 nucleotide sequence: TGTGCCAGCAGGAGGGTAGGGAACTCCTACGAGCAGTACTTC. Translating it yields CASRRVGNSYEQYF.